These T cell receptor beta chains were read from a single sample in a study of neurological immune-mediated disorders. TCRdb re-analysed the 5' RACE reads in MiXCR, keeping a single row per CDR3 protein. Of 45,000 to 65,000 distinct CDR3 sequences detected, about 4% appear once; the ten largest clones hold approximately 2.8%. Sequencing was done on a sample of PBMCs. Source of these receptors: a man in his forties or fifties with multiple sclerosis. CDR3s include the opening cysteine and the closing phenylalanine or tryptophan. D genes are given only for firm matches. Clone size is stated in some rows and not others, as once, few, many or a class when expanded.

abundance: -; j_gene: TRBJ1-5; d_gene: TRBD1; v_gene: TRBV18; CDR3aa: CASTKLGDRGLFQPQHF; CDR3nt: TGTGCCAGCACCAAACTAGGGGACAGGGGGCTGTTTCAGCCCCAGCATTTT
abundance: many; j_gene: TRBJ2-5; d_gene: -; v_gene: TRBV7-2; CDR3aa: CASALWTSEETQYF; CDR3nt: TGTGCCAGCGCCCTTTGGACATCCGAAGAGACCCAGTACTTC
abundance: many; j_gene: TRBJ1-1; d_gene: TRBD1; v_gene: TRBV5-1; CDR3aa: CASSPEPIGQGITEAFF; CDR3nt: TGCGCCAGCAGCCCCGAGCCTATTGGACAGGGGATCACTGAAGCTTTCTTT
abundance: many; j_gene: TRBJ2-5; d_gene: -; v_gene: TRBV20-1; CDR3aa: CSAPEIAEGETQYF; CDR3nt: TGCAGTGCCCCAGAGATCGCCGAGGGGGAGACCCAGTACTTC
abundance: many; j_gene: TRBJ1-5; d_gene: -; v_gene: TRBV20-1; CDR3aa: CSAPSGEQPQHF; CDR3nt: TGCAGTGCCCCCTCCGGTGAGCAGCCCCAGCATTTT
abundance: -; j_gene: TRBJ2-3; d_gene: -; v_gene: TRBV20-1; CDR3aa: CSALADSTDTQYF; CDR3nt: TGCAGTGCCTTAGCGGATAGCACAGATACGCAGTATTTT
abundance: few; j_gene: TRBJ2-2; d_gene: -; v_gene: TRBV3-1; CDR3aa: CASRSPGTNTGELFF; CDR3nt: TGTGCCAGCCGGTCCCCTGGAACGAACACCGGGGAGCTGTTTTTT
abundance: many; j_gene: TRBJ2-7; d_gene: -; v_gene: TRBV5-6; CDR3aa: CASSLNPMGEQYF; CDR3nt: TGTGCCAGCAGCTTGAACCCCATGGGGGAGCAGTACTTC
abundance: many; j_gene: TRBJ2-3; d_gene: -; v_gene: TRBV6-5; CDR3aa: CASRQDTDTQYF; CDR3nt: TGTGCCAGCAGACAAGATACAGATACGCAGTATTTT
abundance: many; j_gene: TRBJ2-1; d_gene: TRBD1; v_gene: TRBV4-1; CDR3aa: CASSLQGQGTDEQFF; CDR3nt: TGCGCCAGCAGCCTGCAGGGACAGGGTACCGATGAGCAGTTCTTC
abundance: many; j_gene: TRBJ1-1; d_gene: -; v_gene: TRBV6-5; CDR3aa: CASRTANTEAFF; CDR3nt: TGTGCCAGCAGAACAGCGAACACTGAAGCTTTCTTT
abundance: -; j_gene: TRBJ2-3; d_gene: TRBD2; v_gene: TRBV5-1; CDR3aa: CASSLWTSGTVDTQYF; CDR3nt: TGCGCCAGCAGCTTATGGACTAGCGGGACCGTAGATACGCAGTATTTT
abundance: many; j_gene: TRBJ2-3; d_gene: -; v_gene: TRBV20-1; CDR3aa: CSARDLRQGGFTDTQYF; CDR3nt: TGCAGTGCTAGAGATTTGAGGCAAGGGGGATTCACAGATACGCAGTATTTT
abundance: many; j_gene: TRBJ2-1; d_gene: TRBD2; v_gene: TRBV11-3; CDR3aa: CASSPTRLAGGRNEQFF; CDR3nt: TGTGCCAGCAGCCCGACTCGACTAGCGGGGGGGCGGAATGAGCAGTTCTTC
abundance: -; j_gene: TRBJ1-4; d_gene: -; v_gene: TRBV10-2; CDR3aa: CASNPKAQGGDEKLFF; CDR3nt: TGCGCCAGCAATCCCAAGGCGCAGGGAGGAGATGAAAAACTGTTTTTT
abundance: many; j_gene: TRBJ1-6; d_gene: TRBD1; v_gene: TRBV12-3/TRBV12-4; CDR3aa: CASRGQAGSPLHF; CDR3nt: TGTGCCAGCAGGGGACAGGCAGGGTCACCCCTCCACTTT
abundance: many; j_gene: TRBJ1-2; d_gene: TRBD1; v_gene: TRBV5-1; CDR3aa: CASSVQGVKGGYTF; CDR3nt: TGCGCCAGCAGTGTCCAGGGGGTTAAGGGTGGCTACACCTTC
abundance: many; j_gene: TRBJ2-2; d_gene: TRBD1; v_gene: TRBV28; CDR3aa: CASSFGLRDRWGTGELFF; CDR3nt: TGTGCCAGCAGTTTTGGACTTCGGGACAGGTGGGGCACCGGGGAGCTGTTTTTT
abundance: many; j_gene: TRBJ2-3; d_gene: TRBD1; v_gene: TRBV5-1; CDR3aa: CASSLGQGRSDTQYF; CDR3nt: TGCGCCAGCAGCTTGGGACAGGGGAGATCAGATACGCAGTATTTT
abundance: many; j_gene: TRBJ2-3; d_gene: TRBD2; v_gene: TRBV7-2; CDR3aa: CASSQKTSGGRTSTDTQYF; CDR3nt: TGTGCCAGCAGCCAAAAGACTAGCGGGGGGCGCACTAGCACAGATACGCAGTATTTT
abundance: many; j_gene: TRBJ2-3; d_gene: TRBD1; v_gene: TRBV9; CDR3aa: CASSPTGGSTDTQYF; CDR3nt: TGTGCCAGCAGCCCGACAGGGGGGAGCACAGATACGCAGTATTTT
abundance: many; j_gene: TRBJ1-2; d_gene: -; v_gene: TRBV7-9; CDR3aa: CASSLYSSANYGYTF; CDR3nt: TGTGCCAGCAGCTTGTATTCTTCAGCTAACTATGGCTACACCTTC
abundance: -; j_gene: TRBJ2-7; d_gene: -; v_gene: TRBV7-9; CDR3aa: CASTFGTTYEQYF; CDR3nt: TGTGCCAGCACCTTTGGAACCACCTACGAGCAGTACTTC
abundance: -; j_gene: TRBJ2-7; d_gene: TRBD2; v_gene: TRBV5-1; CDR3aa: CASSFRTSSGEQYF; CDR3nt: TGCGCCAGCAGCTTCCGGACTAGCTCTGGCGAGCAGTACTTC
abundance: many; j_gene: TRBJ2-5; d_gene: TRBD2; v_gene: TRBV29-1; CDR3aa: CSVGIAGAVYGQETQYF; CDR3nt: TGCAGCGTTGGGATAGCGGGAGCGGTTTATGGCCAAGAGACCCAGTACTTC